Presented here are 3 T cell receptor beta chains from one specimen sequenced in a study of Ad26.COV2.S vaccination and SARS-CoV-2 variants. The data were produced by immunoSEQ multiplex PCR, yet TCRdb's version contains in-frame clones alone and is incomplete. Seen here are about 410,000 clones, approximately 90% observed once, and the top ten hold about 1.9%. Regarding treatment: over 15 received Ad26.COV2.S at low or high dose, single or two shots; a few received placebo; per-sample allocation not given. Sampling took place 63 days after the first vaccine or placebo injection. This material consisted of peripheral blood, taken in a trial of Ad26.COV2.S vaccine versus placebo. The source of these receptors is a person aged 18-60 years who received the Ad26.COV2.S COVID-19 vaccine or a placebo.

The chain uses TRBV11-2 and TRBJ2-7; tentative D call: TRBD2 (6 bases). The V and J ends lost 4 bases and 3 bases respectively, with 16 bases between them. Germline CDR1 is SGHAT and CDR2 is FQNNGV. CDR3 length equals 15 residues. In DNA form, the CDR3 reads TGTGCCAGCAGCTCCACCTACTACGGGGGCTACGAGCAGTACTTC. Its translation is CASSSTYYGGYEQYF.

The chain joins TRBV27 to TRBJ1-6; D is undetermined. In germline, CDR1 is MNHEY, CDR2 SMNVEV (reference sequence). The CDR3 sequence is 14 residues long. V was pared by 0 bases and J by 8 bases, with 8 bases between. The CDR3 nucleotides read TGTGCCAGCAGTTTATCCGGGTTTCATTCACCCCTCCACTTT. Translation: CASSLSGFHSPLHF.

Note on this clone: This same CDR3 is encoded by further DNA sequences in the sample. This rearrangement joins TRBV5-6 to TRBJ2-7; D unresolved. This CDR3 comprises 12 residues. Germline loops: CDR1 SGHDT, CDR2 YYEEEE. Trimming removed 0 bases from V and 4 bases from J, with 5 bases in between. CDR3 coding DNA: TGTGCCAGCAGCTTGGTCGGATACGAGCAGTACTTC. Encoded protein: CASSLVGYEQYF.